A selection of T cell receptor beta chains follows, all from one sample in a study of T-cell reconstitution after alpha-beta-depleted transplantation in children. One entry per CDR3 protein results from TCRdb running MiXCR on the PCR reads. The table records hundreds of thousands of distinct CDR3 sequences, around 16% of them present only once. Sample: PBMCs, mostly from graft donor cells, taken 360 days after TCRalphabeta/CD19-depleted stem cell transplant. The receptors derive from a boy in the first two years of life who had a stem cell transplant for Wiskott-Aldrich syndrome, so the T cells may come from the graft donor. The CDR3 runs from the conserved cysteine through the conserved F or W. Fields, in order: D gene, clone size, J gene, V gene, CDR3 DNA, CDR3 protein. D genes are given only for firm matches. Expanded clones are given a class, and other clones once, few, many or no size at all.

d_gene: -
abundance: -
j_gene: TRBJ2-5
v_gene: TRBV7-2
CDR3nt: TGTGCCAGCAGCTCCGACCCCGGCCAGTACGAGACCCAGTACTTC
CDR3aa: CASSSDPGQYETQYF

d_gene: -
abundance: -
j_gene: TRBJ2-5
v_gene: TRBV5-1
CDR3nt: TGCGCCAGCAGCGTTGGGACAAGGGAGGAGACCCAGTACTTC
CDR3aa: CASSVGTREETQYF

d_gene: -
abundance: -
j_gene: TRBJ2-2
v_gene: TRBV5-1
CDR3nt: TGCGCCAGCAGCTTCCGTTTTCTCGCGAACACCGGGGAGCTGTTTTTT
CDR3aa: CASSFRFLANTGELFF

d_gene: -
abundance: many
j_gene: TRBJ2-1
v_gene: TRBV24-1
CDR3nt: TGTGCCACCAGTGGCGCGGAGGCCATAGGGGATGAGCAGTTCTTC
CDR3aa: CATSGAEAIGDEQFF

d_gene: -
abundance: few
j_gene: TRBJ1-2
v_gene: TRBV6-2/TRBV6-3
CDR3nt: TGTGCCAGCAGTTACCCGGACACCGTCTACACCTTC
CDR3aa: CASSYPDTVYTF

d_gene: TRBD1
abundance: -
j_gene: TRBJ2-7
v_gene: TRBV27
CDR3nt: TGTGCCAGCAGTTTGCGACAGGGGTTATCCTACGAGCAGTACTTC
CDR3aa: CASSLRQGLSYEQYF

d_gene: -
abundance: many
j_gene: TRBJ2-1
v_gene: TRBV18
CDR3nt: TGTGCCAGCTCACCACGGGAGTACAATGAGCAGTTCTTC
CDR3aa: CASSPREYNEQFF

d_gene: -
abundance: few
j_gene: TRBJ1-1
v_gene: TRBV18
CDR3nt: TGTGCCAGCTCACCAGCAGGGAACACTGAAGCTTTCTTT
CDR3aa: CASSPAGNTEAFF

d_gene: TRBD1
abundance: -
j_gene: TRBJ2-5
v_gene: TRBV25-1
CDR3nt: TGTGCCAGCAGTGCCCCGCGACAGGGTCGCGAGACCCAGTACTTC
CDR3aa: CASSAPRQGRETQYF

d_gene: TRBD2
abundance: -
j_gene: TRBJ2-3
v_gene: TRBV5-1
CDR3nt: TGCGCCAGCAGCTTGTGGATCTCTAGCGGGGGGACGGATACGCAGTATTTT
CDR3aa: CASSLWISSGGTDTQYF

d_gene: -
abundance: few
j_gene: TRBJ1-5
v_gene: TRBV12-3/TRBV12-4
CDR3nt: TGTGCCAGCAGTCCCCCGGCCGGGTCCGGCAATCAGCCCCAGCATTTT
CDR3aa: CASSPPAGSGNQPQHF

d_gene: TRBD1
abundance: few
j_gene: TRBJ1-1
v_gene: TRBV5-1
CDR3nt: TGCGCCAGCAGCTTGGTTCCGACAGGGGGAGGATTCTTT
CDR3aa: CASSLVPTGGGFF

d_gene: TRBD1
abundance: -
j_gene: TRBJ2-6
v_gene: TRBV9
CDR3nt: TGTGCCAGCAGCGCAGGGGGAGCTGGGGCCAACGTCCTGACTTTC
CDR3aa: CASSAGGAGANVLTF

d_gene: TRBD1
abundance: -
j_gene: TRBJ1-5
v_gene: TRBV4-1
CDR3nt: TGCGCCAGCAGCCAAGTCCGGGGACAGCAATATAGCAATCAGCCCCAGCATTTT
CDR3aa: CASSQVRGQQYSNQPQHF

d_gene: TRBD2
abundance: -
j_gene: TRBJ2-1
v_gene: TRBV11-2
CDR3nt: TGTGCCAGCAGCTCCCCGGCCCGGGGGGGCGGCACCTACAATGAGCAGTTCTTC
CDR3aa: CASSSPARGGGTYNEQFF

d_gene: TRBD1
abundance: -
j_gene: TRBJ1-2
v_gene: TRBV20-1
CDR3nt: TGCAGTGCTAGGAGGGACAGCCCTAACTATGGCTACACCTTC
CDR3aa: CSARRDSPNYGYTF

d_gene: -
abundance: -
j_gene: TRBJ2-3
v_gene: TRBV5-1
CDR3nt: TGCGCCAGCAGCTTGGTCAGGACTAGCACAGATACGCAGTATTTT
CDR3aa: CASSLVRTSTDTQYF

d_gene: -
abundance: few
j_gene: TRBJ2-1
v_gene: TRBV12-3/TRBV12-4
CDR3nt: TGTGCCAGCAGTTTAATACTCAACAATGAGCAGTTCTTC
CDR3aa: CASSLILNNEQFF

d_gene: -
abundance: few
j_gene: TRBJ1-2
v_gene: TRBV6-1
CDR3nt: TGTGCCAGCAGTGAAGACTATGGCTACACCTTC
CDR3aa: CASSEDYGYTF

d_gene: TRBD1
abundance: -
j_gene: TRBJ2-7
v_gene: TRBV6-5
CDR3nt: TGTGCCAGCAGTTTGAACAGGGGAATCTACGAGCAGTACTTC
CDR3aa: CASSLNRGIYEQYF

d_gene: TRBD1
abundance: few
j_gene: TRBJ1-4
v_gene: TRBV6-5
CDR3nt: TGTGCCAGCAGCTCAGGGGGCAGGGGTAATGAAAAACTGTTTTTT
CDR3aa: CASSSGGRGNEKLFF

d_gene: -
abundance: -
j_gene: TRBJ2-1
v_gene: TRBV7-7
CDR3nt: TGTGCCAGCAGCTCTCGGCAGGGGCCCTACAATGAGCAGTTCTTC
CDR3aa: CASSSRQGPYNEQFF

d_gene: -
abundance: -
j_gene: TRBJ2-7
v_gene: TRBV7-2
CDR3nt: -
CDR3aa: CASSFGAGREQYF

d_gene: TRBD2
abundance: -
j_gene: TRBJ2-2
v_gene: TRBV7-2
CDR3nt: TGTGCCAGCAGCGGAAGACTAAATCCGACTAGCGGGGGGCCCGCGAACACCGGGGAGCTGTTTTTT
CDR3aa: CASSGRLNPTSGGPANTGELFF

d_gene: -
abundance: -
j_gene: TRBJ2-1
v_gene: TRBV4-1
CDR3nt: TGCGCCAGCAGCCAAGTGTTACAGGAGCAGTTCTTC
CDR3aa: CASSQVLQEQFF

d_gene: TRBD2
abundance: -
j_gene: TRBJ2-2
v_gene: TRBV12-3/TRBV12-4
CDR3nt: TGTGCCAGCAGGCGACTAGCCCAGAGCACCGGGGAGCTGTTTTTT
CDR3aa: CASRRLAQSTGELFF

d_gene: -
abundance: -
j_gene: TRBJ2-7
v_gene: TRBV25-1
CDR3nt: TGTGCCAGCGACAGCTCCTACGAGCAGTACTTC
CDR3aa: CASDSSYEQYF

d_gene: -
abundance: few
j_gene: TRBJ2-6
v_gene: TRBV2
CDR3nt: TGTGCCAGCAGCAAAGACGGGGCCAACGTCCTGACTTTC
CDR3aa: CASSKDGANVLTF

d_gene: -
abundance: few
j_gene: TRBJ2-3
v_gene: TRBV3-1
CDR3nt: TGTGCCAGCAGGAAGGGCGCATCGATAGATACGCAGTATTTT
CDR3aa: CASRKGASIDTQYF

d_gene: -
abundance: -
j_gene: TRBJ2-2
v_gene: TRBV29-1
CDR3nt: TGCAGCGTTGAACGAGGGGTGAACACCGGGGAGCTGTTTTTT
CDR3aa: CSVERGVNTGELFF

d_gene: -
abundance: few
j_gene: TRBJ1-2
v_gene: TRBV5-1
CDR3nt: TGCGCCAGCAGGTCCGGTGCTGGGGGATACTATGGCTACACCTTC
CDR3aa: CASRSGAGGYYGYTF

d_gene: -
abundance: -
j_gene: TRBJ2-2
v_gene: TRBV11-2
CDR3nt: TGTGCCAGCAGCTTATGGCACCGGAGGACAGAGAACACCGGGGAGCTGTTTTTT
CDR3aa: CASSLWHRRTENTGELFF

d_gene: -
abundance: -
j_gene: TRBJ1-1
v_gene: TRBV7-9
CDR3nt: TGTGCCAGCAGCTTAGGGCCAACATCGGTCACTGAAGCTTTCTTT
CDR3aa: CASSLGPTSVTEAFF

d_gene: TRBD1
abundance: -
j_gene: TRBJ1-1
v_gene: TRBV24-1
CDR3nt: TGTGCCACCAGTGATCCGGGACAGGGCACTGAAGCTTTCTTT
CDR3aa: CATSDPGQGTEAFF

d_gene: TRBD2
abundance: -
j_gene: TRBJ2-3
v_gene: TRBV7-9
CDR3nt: TGTGCCAGCAGCAAGGGACTAGCGGGGGGCCGTACGCAGTATTTT
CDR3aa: CASSKGLAGGRTQYF

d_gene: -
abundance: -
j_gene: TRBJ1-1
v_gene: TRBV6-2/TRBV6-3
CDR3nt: TGTGCCAGCAGGCAAACCCCAGGACCGGCGAACACTGAAGCTTTCTTT
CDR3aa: CASRQTPGPANTEAFF

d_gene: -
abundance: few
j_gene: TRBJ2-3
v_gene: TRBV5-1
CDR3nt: TGCGCCAGCAGCTTCCCGGACAGATACACAGATACGCAGTATTTT
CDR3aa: CASSFPDRYTDTQYF

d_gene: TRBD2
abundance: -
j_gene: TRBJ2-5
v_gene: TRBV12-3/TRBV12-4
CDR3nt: TGTGCCAGCACCTCTAGCGGGAGTAGGGAAGAGACCCAGTACTTC
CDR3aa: CASTSSGSREETQYF

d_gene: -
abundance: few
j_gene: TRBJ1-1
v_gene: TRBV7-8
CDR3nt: TGTGCCAGCAGCTTAGTCGCTGGCGGTACCTCAGAAGCTTTCTTT
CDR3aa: CASSLVAGGTSEAFF

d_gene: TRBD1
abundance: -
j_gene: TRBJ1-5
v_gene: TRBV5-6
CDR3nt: TGTGCCAGCAGCCCTGACAGGGGGCCCTCTCATCAGCCCCAGCATTTT
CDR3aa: CASSPDRGPSHQPQHF

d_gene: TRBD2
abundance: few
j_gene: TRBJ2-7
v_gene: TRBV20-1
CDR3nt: TGCAGTGCTAGCGGGAGGGCCAACCACGAGCAGTACTTC
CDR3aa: CSASGRANHEQYF

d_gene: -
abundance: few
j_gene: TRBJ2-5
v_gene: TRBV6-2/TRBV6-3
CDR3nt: TGTGCCAGCAGCTCGATAAGTCACTTTACCCAAGAGACCCAGTACTTC
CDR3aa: CASSSISHFTQETQYF

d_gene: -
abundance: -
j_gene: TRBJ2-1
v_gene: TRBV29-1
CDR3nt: TGCAGCGTTGACTGGGGGAAGGGTTACAATGAGCAGTTCTTC
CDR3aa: CSVDWGKGYNEQFF

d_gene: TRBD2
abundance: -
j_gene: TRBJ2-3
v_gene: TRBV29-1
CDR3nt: TGCAGCGTACTAGCGGGAGGCGCAGATACGCAGTATTTT
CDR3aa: CSVLAGGADTQYF